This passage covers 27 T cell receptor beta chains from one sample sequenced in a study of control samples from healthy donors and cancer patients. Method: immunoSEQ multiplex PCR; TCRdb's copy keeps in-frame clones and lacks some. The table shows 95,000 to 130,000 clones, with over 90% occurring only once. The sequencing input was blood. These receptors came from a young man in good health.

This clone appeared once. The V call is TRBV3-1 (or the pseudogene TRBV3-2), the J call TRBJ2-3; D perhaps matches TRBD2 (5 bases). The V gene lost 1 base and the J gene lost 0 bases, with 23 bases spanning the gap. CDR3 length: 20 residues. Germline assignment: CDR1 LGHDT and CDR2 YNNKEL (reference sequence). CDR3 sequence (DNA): TGTGCCAGCAGCCAAGTAAAAAGTGGTAGCGAGTCTCCTAGCACAGATACGCAGTATTTT. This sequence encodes CASSQVKSGSESPSTDTQYF.

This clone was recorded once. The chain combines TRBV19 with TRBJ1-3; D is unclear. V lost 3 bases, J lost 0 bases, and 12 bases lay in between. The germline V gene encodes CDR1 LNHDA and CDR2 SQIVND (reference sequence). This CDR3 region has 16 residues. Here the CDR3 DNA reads TGTGCCAGTAGTATTACGGCTTCCTCCTCTGGAAACACCATATATTTT. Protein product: CASSITASSSGNTIYF. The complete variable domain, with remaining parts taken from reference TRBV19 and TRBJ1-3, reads DGGITQSPKYLFRKEGQNVTLSCEQNLNHDAMYWYRQDPGQGLRLIYYSQIVNDFQKGDIAEGYSVSREKKESFPLTVTSAQKNPTAFYLCASSITASSSGNTIYFGEGSWLTVV.

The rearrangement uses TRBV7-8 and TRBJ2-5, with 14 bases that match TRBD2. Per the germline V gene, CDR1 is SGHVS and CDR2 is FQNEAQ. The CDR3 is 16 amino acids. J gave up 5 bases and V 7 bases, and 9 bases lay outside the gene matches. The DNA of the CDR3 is TGTGCCAGCACCGGACTAGCGGGGGGCCCGGGGGAGACCCAGTACTTC. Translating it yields CASTGLAGGPGETQYF.

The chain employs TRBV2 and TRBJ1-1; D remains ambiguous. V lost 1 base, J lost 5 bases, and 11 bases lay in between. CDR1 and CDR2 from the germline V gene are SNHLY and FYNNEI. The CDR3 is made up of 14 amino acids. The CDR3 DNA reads TGTGCCAGCAGTGAAGGCATAATTGAGACTGAAGCTTTCTTT. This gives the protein CASSEGIIETEAFF.

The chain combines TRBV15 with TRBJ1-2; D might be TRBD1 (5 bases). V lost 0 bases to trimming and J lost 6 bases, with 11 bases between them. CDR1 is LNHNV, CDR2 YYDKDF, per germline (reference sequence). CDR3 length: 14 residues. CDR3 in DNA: TGTGCCACCAGCAGAGATTTGGGGGAGGATGGCTACACCTTC. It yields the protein CATSRDLGEDGYTF.

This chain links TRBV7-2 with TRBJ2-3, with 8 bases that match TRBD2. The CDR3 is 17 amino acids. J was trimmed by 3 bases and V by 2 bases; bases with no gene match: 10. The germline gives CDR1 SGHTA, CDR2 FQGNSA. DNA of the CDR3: TGTGCCAGCAGCTTACGATTGCGGGGGGAGAAAACAGATACGCAGTATTTT. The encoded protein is CASSLRLRGEKTDTQYF.

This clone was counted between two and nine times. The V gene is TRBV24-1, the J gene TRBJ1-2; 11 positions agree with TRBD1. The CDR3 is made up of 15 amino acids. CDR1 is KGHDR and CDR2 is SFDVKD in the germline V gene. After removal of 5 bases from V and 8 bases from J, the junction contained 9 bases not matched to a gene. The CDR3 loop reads CATSAPGQGAGGYTF. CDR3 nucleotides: TGTGCCACCAGTGCCCCCGGACAGGGGGCCGGCGGCTACACCTTC.

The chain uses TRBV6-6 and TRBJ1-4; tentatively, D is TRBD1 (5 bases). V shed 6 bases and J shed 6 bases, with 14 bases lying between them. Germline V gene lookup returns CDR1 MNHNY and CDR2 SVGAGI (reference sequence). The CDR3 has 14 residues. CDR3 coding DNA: TGTGCCAGCAGCCCCCCCGACAGAGATGAAAAACTGTTTTTT. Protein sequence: CASSPPDRDEKLFF.

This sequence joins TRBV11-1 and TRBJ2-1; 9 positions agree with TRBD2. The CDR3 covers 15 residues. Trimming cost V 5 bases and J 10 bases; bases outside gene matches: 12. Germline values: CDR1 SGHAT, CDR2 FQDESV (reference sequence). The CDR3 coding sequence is TGTGCCAGCAGCCCTGGTCCAGCGGGGGGAAGAGAGCAGTTCTTC. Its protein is CASSPGPAGGREQFF.

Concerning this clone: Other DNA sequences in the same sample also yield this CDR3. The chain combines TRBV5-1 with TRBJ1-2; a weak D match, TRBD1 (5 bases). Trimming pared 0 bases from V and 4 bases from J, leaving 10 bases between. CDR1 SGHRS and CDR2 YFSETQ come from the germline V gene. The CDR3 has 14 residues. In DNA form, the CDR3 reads TGCGCCAGCAGCTTGGAAGGGACGGTCTATGGCTACACCTTC. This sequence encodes CASSLEGTVYGYTF.

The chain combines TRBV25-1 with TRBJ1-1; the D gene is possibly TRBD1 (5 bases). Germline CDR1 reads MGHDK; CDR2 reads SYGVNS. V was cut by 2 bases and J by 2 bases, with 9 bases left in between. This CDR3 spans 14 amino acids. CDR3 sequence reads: CASSETGVNTEAFF. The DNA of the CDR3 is TGTGCCAGCAGTGAAACAGGTGTCAACACTGAAGCTTTCTTT.

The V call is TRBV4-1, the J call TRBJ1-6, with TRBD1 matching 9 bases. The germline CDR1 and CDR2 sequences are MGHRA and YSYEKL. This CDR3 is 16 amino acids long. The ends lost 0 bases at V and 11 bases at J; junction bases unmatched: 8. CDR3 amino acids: CASSQDTTGGRPPLHF. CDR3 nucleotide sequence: TGCGCCAGCAGCCAAGATACCACAGGGGGCCGGCCACCCCTCCACTTT.

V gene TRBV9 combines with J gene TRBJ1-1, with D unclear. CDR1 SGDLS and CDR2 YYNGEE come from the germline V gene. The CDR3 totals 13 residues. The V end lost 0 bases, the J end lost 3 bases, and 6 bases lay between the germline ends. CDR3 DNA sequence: TGTGCCAGCAGCGTAGCCGGGGACACTGAAGCTTTCTTT. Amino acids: CASSVAGDTEAFF. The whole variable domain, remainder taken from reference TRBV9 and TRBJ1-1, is DSGVTQTPKHLITATGQRVTLRCSPRSGDLSVYWYQQSLDQGLQFLIQYYNGEERAKGNILERFSAQQFPDLHSELNLSSLELGDSALYFCASSVAGDTEAFFGQGTRLTVV.

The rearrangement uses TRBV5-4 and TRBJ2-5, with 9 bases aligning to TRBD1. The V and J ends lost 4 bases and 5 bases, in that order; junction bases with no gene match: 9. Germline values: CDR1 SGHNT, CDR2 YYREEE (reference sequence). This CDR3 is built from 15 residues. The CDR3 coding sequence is TGTGCCAGCAGCGCTACCGGGACAGGGAGGGAGACCCAGTACTTC. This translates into CASSATGTGRETQYF.

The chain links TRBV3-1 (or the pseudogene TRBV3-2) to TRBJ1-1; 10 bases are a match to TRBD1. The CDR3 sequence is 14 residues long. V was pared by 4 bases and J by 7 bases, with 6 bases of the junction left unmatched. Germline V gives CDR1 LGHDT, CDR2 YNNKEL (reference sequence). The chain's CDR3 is CASSLEDRGGEAFF. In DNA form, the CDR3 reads TGTGCCAGCAGCCTAGAGGACAGGGGGGGTGAAGCTTTCTTT.

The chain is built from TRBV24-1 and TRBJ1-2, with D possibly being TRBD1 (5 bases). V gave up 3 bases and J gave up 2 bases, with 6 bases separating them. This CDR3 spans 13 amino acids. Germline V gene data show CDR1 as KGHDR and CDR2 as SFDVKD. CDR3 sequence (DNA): TGTGCCACCAGTGATGGGGGAAACTATGGCTACACCTTC. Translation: CATSDGGNYGYTF.

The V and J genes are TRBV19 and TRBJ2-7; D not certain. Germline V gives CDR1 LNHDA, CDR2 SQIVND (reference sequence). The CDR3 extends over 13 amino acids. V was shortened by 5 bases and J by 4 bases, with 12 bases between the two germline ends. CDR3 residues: CASSEAAEYEQYF. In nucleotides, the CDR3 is TGTGCCAGTAGTGAGGCAGCTGAATACGAGCAGTACTTC.

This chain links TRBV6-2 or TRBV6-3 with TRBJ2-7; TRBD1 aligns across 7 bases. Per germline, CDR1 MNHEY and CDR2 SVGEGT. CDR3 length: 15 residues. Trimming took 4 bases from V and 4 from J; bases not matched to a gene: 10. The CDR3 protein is CASSSNRQGRYEQYV. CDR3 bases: TGTGCCAGCAGTTCTAACCGACAGGGTCGATACGAGCAGTACGTC.

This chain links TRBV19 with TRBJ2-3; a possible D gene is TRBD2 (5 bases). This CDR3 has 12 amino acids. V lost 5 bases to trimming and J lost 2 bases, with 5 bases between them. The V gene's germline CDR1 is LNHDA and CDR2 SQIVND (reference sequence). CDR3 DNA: TGTGCCAGTAGTCGGGACACAGATACGCAGTATTTT. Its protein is CASSRDTDTQYF.

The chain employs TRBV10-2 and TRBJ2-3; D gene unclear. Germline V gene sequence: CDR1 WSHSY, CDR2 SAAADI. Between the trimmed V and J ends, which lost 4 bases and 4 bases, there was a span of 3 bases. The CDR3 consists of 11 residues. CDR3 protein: CASSGADTQYF. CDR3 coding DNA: TGCGCCAGCAGTGGGGCAGATACGCAGTATTTT.

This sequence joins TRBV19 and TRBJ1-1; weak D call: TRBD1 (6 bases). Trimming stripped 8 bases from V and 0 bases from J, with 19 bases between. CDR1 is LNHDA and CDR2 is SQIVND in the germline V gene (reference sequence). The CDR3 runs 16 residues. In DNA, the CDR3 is TGTGCCAGTGAATCATTACAGGGCCCCATGAACACTGAAGCTTTCTTT. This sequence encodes CASESLQGPMNTEAFF. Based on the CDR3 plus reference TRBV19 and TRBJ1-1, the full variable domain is DGGITQSPKYLFRKEGQNVTLSCEQNLNHDAMYWYRQDPGQGLRLIYYSQIVNDFQKGDIAEGYSVSREKKESFPLTVTSAQKNPTAFYLCASESLQGPMNTEAFFGQGTRLTVV.

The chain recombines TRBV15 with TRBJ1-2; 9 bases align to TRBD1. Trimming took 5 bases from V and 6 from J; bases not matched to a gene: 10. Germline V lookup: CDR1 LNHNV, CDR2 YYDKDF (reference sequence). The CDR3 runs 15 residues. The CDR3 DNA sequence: TGTGCCACCAGCCATTCGGGACAGGGTATTGATGGCTACACCTTC. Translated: CATSHSGQGIDGYTF.

The CDR3 sequence: CASTQGAGARGEQYF. For the CDR3, the DNA is TGTGCCAGCACCCAGGGAGCGGGAGCCCGGGGGGAGCAGTACTTC. The rearrangement uses TRBV5-5 and TRBJ2-7; 8 bases line up with TRBD2. This CDR3 is 15 amino acids long. From germline, CDR1 is SGHKS and CDR2 YYEKEE (reference sequence). V shed 6 bases and J 7 bases; nucleotides not matched to a gene: 15.

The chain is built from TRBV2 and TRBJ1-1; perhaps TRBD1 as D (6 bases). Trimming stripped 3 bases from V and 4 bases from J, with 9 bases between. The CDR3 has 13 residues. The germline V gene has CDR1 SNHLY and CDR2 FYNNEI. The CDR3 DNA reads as TGTGCCAGCAGTGACAGGGGAAGCACTGAAGCTTTCTTT. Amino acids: CASSDRGSTEAFF.

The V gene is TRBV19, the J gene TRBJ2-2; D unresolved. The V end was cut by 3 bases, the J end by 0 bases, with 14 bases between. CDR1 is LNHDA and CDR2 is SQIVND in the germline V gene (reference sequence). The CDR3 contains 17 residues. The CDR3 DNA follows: TGTGCCAGTAGTATGATCCGGGCAAGGACGAACACCGGGGAGCTGTTTTTT. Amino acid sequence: CASSMIRARTNTGELFF.

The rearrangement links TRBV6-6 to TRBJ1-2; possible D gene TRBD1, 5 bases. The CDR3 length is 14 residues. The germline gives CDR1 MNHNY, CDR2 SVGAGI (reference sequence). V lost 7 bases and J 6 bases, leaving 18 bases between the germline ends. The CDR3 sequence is CASIPTERNHGYTF. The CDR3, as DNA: TGTGCCAGCATCCCGACAGAAAGGAACCATGGCTACACCTTC.

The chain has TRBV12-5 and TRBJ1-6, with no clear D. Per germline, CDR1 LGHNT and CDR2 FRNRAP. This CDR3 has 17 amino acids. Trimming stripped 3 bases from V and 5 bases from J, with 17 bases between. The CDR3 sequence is CASGLTSAGSHNSPLHF. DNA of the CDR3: TGTGCTAGTGGTTTAACCTCGGCGGGGAGCCATAATTCACCCCTCCACTTT.